This T cell receptor (beta chain) comes out of a study of Graves' ophthalmopathy and Graves' hyperthyroidism (dated by TCRdb to 2016 to 2018). About the study as a whole: Hyperthyroidism was defined as stable when no progression to ophthalmopathy occurred within 18 months of follow-up. To explore V-J signatures that separate ophthalmopathy from hyperthyroidism, a discovery set of fewer than 110 patients was enrolled, consisting of about 41 with ophthalmopathy and approximately 60 with stable hyperthyroidism. In over 5 hyperthyroidism patients, the T-cell repertoire of thyroid tissue was compared with the T-cell repertoire of blood. Following sampling, methimazole starting at 30 mg daily was administered to hyperthyroidism patients, and high-dose intravenous methylprednisolone was administered to ophthalmopathy patients. In total, 135 blood samples were TCR-sequenced: under 45 ophthalmopathy, some 75 hyperthyroidism and about 17 hyperthyroidism-to-ophthalmopathy patients. The independent validation cohort included some 19 hyperthyroidism patients plus 17 patients who later progressed from hyperthyroidism to ophthalmopathy. To tell Graves' ophthalmopathy apart from Graves' hyperthyroidism, and to predict which patients would progress to ophthalmopathy, the study relied on TCR beta repertoire signatures.

For repertoire sequencing, the TCR beta CDR3 regions were amplified from RNA transcripts. HTBI primers and the Qiagen OneStep RT-PCR kit were used in a first-round RT-PCR, which was followed by a second-round multiplex PCR, size selection and purification. The libraries underwent paired-end sequencing with 100 bp reads on an Illumina HiSeq2000. The paper's processing steps were these. SOAPnuke was used to process the reads, removing any read that contained adapters or uncalled bases, had a mean Phred below 15, or lacked an exact match to the constant primer or identifier. COPE v1.2.5 was used to merge high-quality paired reads. Each unique nucleotide sequence was defined as a clonotype, and clonotypes were aligned to IMGT TRB V, D and J references with MiTCR v1.1. The analysis was limited to V-J combinations with a frequency above 0.0001, which together covered roughly 99% of the repertoires. For each V-J combination, a TCR clonal expansion and chaos score was defined as the ratio of F50 clonal expansion to chaos observed in the TCRdist matrix. Welch's t-statistics and random forest were used to reduce features to about 14 V-J combinations, which were fed into a naive Bayes classifier. Thyroid-blood repertoire similarity was quantified with the Morisita-Horn index. TCRdb handled the public reads itself, with Q25 trimming in fastp and clone calling in MiXCR, and kept productive beta chains. One record per CDR3 amino acid sequence lists the most common genes and DNA. These V and J calls derive from TCRdb rather than the authors' analysis. This sample is represented by more than 1,000,000 distinct CDR3 sequences; roughly 35% of them were singletons. The ten largest clones capture around 10% of the sample.

On this clonotype itself: The target of this receptor is not known. No much larger clone is present one base from it, and per-base qualities are unavailable.

Hyperthyroidism patients were newly diagnosed, were aged 18 to 65 years, and had a disease duration under 2 months. Patients were excluded if they had other autoimmune diseases, uncontrolled infections, pregnancy or lactation. Diagnosis was based on clinical symptoms, serum thyroxine, TRAb, thyroid ultrasound and orbital computed tomography. Total RNA was extracted using Trizol reagent, and RNA quality was checked on an Agilent 2100 Bioanalyzer. V sheds 6 bases and J sheds 4 bases, leaving 18 bases between their ends. Inclusive of the bounding cysteine and phenylalanine, the CDR3 is 15 residues long. The only DNA kept is the CDR3, 45 bases in frame from the first base. CDR1 LGHDT and CDR2 YNNKEL were looked up in the germline V gene (reference sequence). The study at large found these results: No statistical method was used to set the sample size in advance, and the investigators knew which group each participant was assigned to. Most of the expanded thyroid clonotypes with a frequency above 0.001 were also detected in blood, and it was suggested that the thyroid immune response may be reflected by blood repertoires. In cross-validation, the 13-signature model distinguished ophthalmopathy from stable hyperthyroidism with 87.88% sensitivity and 81% to 82% specificity, while in the test set the corresponding values were around 79% and 71%. In validation, the model predicted ophthalmopathy progression with roughly 68% sensitivity and approximately 78% specificity; more than ten predicted patients were CT-confirmed with GO in a median of approximately 6.2 months.

This chain is built from TRBV3-1 and TRBJ1-1, with a weak D call of TRBD1 (5 bases match). The material sequenced was peripheral blood or thyroid tissue (not recorded which). The clonotype originates from an adult man with Graves' hyperthyroidism. The CDR3 sequence is CASSSYGIGGTEAFF. The bases are TGTGCCAGCAGTTCCTACGGGATTGGGGGCACTGAAGCTTTCTTT. With the portions outside the CDR3 filled from the reference TRBV3-1 and TRBJ1-1 genes, the complete variable region becomes DTAVSQTPKYLVTQMGNDKSIKCEQNLGHDTMYWYKQDSKKFLKIMFSYNNKELIINETVPNRFSPKSPDKAHLNLHINSLELGDSAVYFCASSSYGIGGTEAFFGQGTRLTVV.